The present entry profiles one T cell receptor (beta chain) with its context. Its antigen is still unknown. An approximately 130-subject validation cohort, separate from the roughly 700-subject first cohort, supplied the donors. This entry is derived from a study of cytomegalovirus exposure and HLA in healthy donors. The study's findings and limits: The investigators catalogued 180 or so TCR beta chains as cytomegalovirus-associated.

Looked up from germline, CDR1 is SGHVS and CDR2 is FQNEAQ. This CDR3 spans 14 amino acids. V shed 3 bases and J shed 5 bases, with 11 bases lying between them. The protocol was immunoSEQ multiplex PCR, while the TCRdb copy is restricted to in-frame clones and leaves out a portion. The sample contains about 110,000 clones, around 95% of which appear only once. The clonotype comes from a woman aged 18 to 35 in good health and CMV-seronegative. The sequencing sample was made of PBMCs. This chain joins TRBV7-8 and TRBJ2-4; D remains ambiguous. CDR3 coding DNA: TGTGCCAGCAGCTTGGCAATTTCCCAAAACATTCAGTACTTC. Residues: CASSLAISQNIQYF.